The 18 T cell receptor beta chains in this list originate from one sample, sequenced in a study of tissue T cells after allogeneic stem cell transplantation. Measured with immunoSEQ multiplex PCR; TCRdb has only the in-frame clones, and not every one. The sample holds 5,500 to 8,500 clones, roughly 56% seen once. This specimen consisted of duodenum tissue, obtained at autopsy. The source of these receptors is a female donor of 60 years or more with lung cancer.

This chain links TRBV15 with TRBJ2-3; D ambiguous. The germline V gene has CDR1 LNHNV and CDR2 YYDKDF (reference sequence). The CDR3 sequence is 17 residues long. The germline V and J ends were trimmed by 0 bases and 5 bases, with 18 bases remaining between them. The CDR3 sequence is CATSRDFLALSLDTQYF. The CDR3 coding sequence is TGTGCCACCAGCAGAGATTTTTTGGCCCTATCGCTAGATACGCAGTATTTT.

The genes are TRBV3-1 (or the pseudogene TRBV3-2) and TRBJ2-5, with 8 bases matching TRBD1. V dropped 4 bases and J dropped 5; count of bases not matched to a gene: 9. The germline V gene encodes CDR1 LGHDT and CDR2 YNNKEL (reference sequence). The CDR3 covers 15 residues. In DNA, the CDR3 is TGTGCCAGCAGCCTAAGGCGATACAGGGGGGAGACCCAGTACTTC. Protein product: CASSLRRYRGETQYF.

The chain couples TRBV9 to TRBJ1-2, with D hard to call. This CDR3 is 13 amino acids long. Looked up from germline, CDR1 is SGDLS and CDR2 is YYNGEE. Trimming took off 0 bases at V and 7 bases at J, with 10 bases between the two ends. CDR3 in amino acids: CASSVAGAGGYTF. The CDR3 DNA follows: TGTGCCAGCAGCGTAGCCGGAGCGGGTGGCTACACCTTC.

This rearrangement joins TRBV14 to TRBJ2-7; D unresolved. Germline loops: CDR1 SGHDN, CDR2 FVKESK. V dropped 2 bases and J dropped 5 bases, with 10 bases sitting between them. The CDR3 covers 13 residues. The CDR3 loop reads CASSQSHVHEQYF. DNA of the CDR3: TGTGCCAGCAGCCAATCCCACGTGCACGAGCAGTACTTC.

This clone was recorded a few times. This sequence joins TRBV10-3 and TRBJ1-1, with 9 bases lining up with TRBD1. J was trimmed by 4 bases and V by 0 bases; bases with no gene match: 6. From germline, CDR1 is ENHRY and CDR2 SYGVKD. This CDR3 contains 16 residues. The CDR3 loop is CAISESTLTGGTEAFF. DNA for the CDR3: TGTGCCATCAGTGAGTCGACCTTGACAGGGGGCACTGAAGCTTTCTTT.

CDR3 amino acids: CASSQLGAEKLFF. As DNA, the CDR3 is TGTGCCAGCAGCCAACTCGGGGCGGAAAAACTGTTTTTT. The V gene is TRBV3-1 (or the pseudogene TRBV3-2), the J gene TRBJ1-4, with a weak D call TRBD1 (5 bases). Germline CDR1 is LGHDT and CDR2 is YNNKEL (reference sequence). The CDR3 extends over 13 amino acids. Deletions cut 2 bases from V and 8 bases from J, with 9 bases between.

In this sample, this clone is medium-sized (0.01 to 0.1%). The chain joins TRBV5-1 to TRBJ2-7; the D gene is possibly TRBD2 (6 bases). The CDR3 consists of 15 residues. V lost 3 bases, J lost 2 bases, and 15 bases lay in between. Germline values: CDR1 SGHRS, CDR2 YFSETQ. The CDR3 DNA is TGCGCCAGCAGCTGGGACTCGACAAGTACCTACGAGCAGTACTTC. It codes for CASSWDSTSTYEQYF.

CDR3: CASSLLRWDSPLHF. In DNA, the CDR3 is TGTGCCAGCAGCTTACTCCGTTGGGATTCACCCCTCCACTTT. The chain uses TRBV13 and TRBJ1-6; D not resolved. V gave up 2 bases and J gave up 8 bases, with 10 bases separating them. Germline CDR1 is PRHDT and CDR2 is FYEKMQ (reference sequence). The CDR3 sequence is 14 residues long.

This chain joins TRBV7-8 and TRBJ2-2; 15 nucleotides match TRBD2. Germline lookup yields CDR1 SGHVS and CDR2 FQNEAQ. The CDR3 runs to 16 residues. With 10 bases clipped from V and 3 bases from J, the junction kept 6 bases outside the gene matches. CDR3 in amino acids: CATGTSGGRYTGELFF. CDR3 bases: TGTGCCACAGGGACTAGCGGGGGGAGGTACACCGGGGAGCTGTTTTTT.

The V gene is TRBV19, the J gene TRBJ1-2, with D perhaps TRBD1 (5 bases). This CDR3 is built from 14 residues. The ends were cut back, 3 bases at V and 4 bases at J, with 12 bases in the middle. The V gene's germline CDR1 is LNHDA and CDR2 SQIVND (reference sequence). The DNA for the CDR3 is TGTGCCAGTAGTATGCGAGGCAGGGCCTATGGCTACACCTTC. Encoded protein: CASSMRGRAYGYTF.

This clone was picked up a small number of times. This chain connects TRBV4-2 to TRBJ2-3, with a weak D call TRBD1 (6 bases). Trimming removed 0 bases at V and 6 bases at J, with 13 bases between. Germline V CDR1 and CDR2: LGHNA, YNFKEQ. The CDR3 runs 15 residues. CDR3 sequence (DNA): TGTGCCAGCAGCCAAGATCCCAGGGGCAGGGATACGCAGTATTTT. Translation gives CASSQDPRGRDTQYF.

This clone was counted a few times. DNA for the CDR3: TGTGCCAGCAGCGTAGGCGGGGTGTCTAGCCCCTACAATGAGCAGTTCTTC. Protein product: CASSVGGVSSPYNEQFF. The V gene is TRBV9, the J gene TRBJ2-1; TRBD2 might be the D (6 bases). The V end was cut by 0 bases, the J end by 2 bases, with 15 bases between. Per germline, CDR1 SGDLS and CDR2 YYNGEE. This CDR3 is built from 17 residues. Looking up the rest from reference TRBV9 and TRBJ2-1 gives the full variable domain: DSGVTQTPKHLITATGQRVTLRCSPRSGDLSVYWYQQSLDQGLQFLIQYYNGEERAKGNILERFSAQQFPDLHSELNLSSLELGDSALYFCASSVGGVSSPYNEQFFGPGTRLTVL.

The chain uses TRBV2 and TRBJ2-3, with TRBD2 identical over 10 bases. J gave up 0 bases and V 5 bases, and 2 bases lay outside the gene matches. CDR1 is SNHLY and CDR2 is FYNNEI in the germline V gene. The length of the CDR3 is 15 residues. The CDR3 coding sequence is TGTGCCAGCAGTCCGGGACTAGCGAGCACAGATACGCAGTATTTT. As protein: CASSPGLASTDTQYF.

The chain couples TRBV7-3 to TRBJ1-6; a weak D match, TRBD1 (6 bases). The germline V and J ends were trimmed by 3 bases and 9 bases, with 15 bases remaining between them. The CDR3 is made up of 15 amino acids. Germline-derived CDR1 and CDR2 are SGHTA and FQGTGA. Written as DNA, the CDR3 is TGTGCCAGCAGCTTGATAGGCAGGGGCCTTTCACCCCTCCACTTT. Translated, it gives CASSLIGRGLSPLHF.

The chain carries TRBV6-6 and TRBJ2-7; 8 positions agree with TRBD2. The CDR3 extends over 15 amino acids. The J segment lost 0 bases and the V segment lost 8 bases, leaving 9 bases of the junction unmatched. Looked up from germline, CDR1 is MNHNY and CDR2 is SVGAGI (reference sequence). CDR3 nucleotides: TGTGCCAGCCGGGAGGACAGCGGGGGCTCCTACGAGCAGTACTTC. Its translation: CASREDSGGSYEQYF.

This clone is medium-sized in the sample. The V call is TRBV27, the J call TRBJ1-1; 8 bases fit TRBD1. The CDR3 is 13 residues long. The junction had 1 base not matched to a gene; V was cut back by 3 bases and J by 4 bases. The germline gives CDR1 MNHEY, CDR2 SMNVEV (reference sequence). This CDR3 reads CASSFDRGTEAFF. The CDR3 nucleotides are TGTGCCAGCAGTTTTGACAGGGGCACTGAAGCTTTCTTT.

The chain couples TRBV6-2 or TRBV6-3 to TRBJ2-1; 12 nucleotides match TRBD2. V lost 6 bases and J lost 7; bases outside the gene matches: 7. Germline V gene sequence: CDR1 MNHEY, CDR2 SVGEGT. This CDR3 has 15 residues. CDR3 region: CASSPLAGGRNEQFF. CDR3 sequence (DNA): TGTGCCAGCAGCCCGCTAGCGGGGGGGCGTAATGAGCAGTTCTTC.

The chain combines TRBV7-6 with TRBJ2-5; D perhaps matches TRBD1 (6 bases). Per germline, CDR1 SGHVS and CDR2 FNYEAQ. The CDR3 has 15 amino acids. V was clipped by 5 bases and J by 2 bases, with 15 bases between them. The CDR3 nucleotides are TGTGCCAGCAGCCGACAGGTGCCGCCTCAAGAGACCCAGTACTTC. It codes for CASSRQVPPQETQYF.